These 13 T cell receptor beta chains share one sample of origin, sequenced in a study of T cell responses to AZD1222 COVID-19 vaccine. TCRdb's copy holds only in-frame clones and misses some; the assay was immunoSEQ multiplex PCR. The sample yields 74,000 or so clones, around 84% seen once. Sample: peripheral blood, taken on day 0 of AZD1222 vaccination. All receptors come from an adult in good health.

The J gene is TRBJ2-7, the V gene TRBV5-1; D may be TRBD2 (6 bases). The CDR3 totals 14 residues. Trimming shortened V by 4 bases and J by 4 bases, and 15 bases separated the two germline ends. Looked up from germline, CDR1 is SGHRS and CDR2 is YFSETQ. CDR3 coding DNA: TGCGCCAGCAGCCAGGAGGGGCAGGGTTACGAGCAGTACTTC. Translation gives CASSQEGQGYEQYF. The variable domain in full, with the rest retrieved from reference TRBV5-1 and TRBJ2-7, is KAGVTQTPRYLIKTRGQQVTLSCSPISGHRSVSWYQQTPGQGLQFLFEYFSETQRNKGNFPGRFSGRQFSNSRSEMNVSTLELGDSALYLCASSQEGQGYEQYFGPGTRLTVT.

This sequence joins TRBV30 and TRBJ1-5; D unresolved. The CDR3 runs to 14 residues. Germline V gives CDR1 GTSNPN, CDR2 SVGIG (reference sequence). The V end lost 1 base, the J end lost 4 bases, and 11 bases lay between the germline ends. The CDR3 nucleotides read TGTGCCTGGAGTGCCCTGGAGGGAAATCAGCCCCAGCATTTT. It encodes CAWSALEGNQPQHF.

This clone was seen only a few times. This chain links TRBV27 with TRBJ2-5; TRBD1 agrees at 7 bases. This CDR3 has 17 amino acids. V lost 3 bases to trimming and J lost 3 bases; unmatched junction nucleotides: 13. In germline, CDR1 is MNHEY, CDR2 SMNVEV (reference sequence). In DNA form, the CDR3 reads TGTGCCAGCAGTTTCGGCTCTTGGGGACAGAAGGAAGAGACCCAGTACTTC. This encodes CASSFGSWGQKEETQYF.

The chain joins TRBV27 to TRBJ2-2, with 12 nucleotides matching TRBD2. The length of the CDR3 is 15 residues. Germline loops: CDR1 MNHEY, CDR2 SMNVEV (reference sequence). V dropped 5 bases and J dropped 8; count of bases not matched to a gene: 6. Here the CDR3 reads CASSRPGTSGGELFF. CDR3 bases: TGTGCCAGCAGTCGCCCCGGGACTAGCGGGGGGGAGCTGTTTTTT.

J is TRBJ2-7 and V is TRBV4-3, with D perhaps TRBD1 (6 bases). Germline loops: CDR1 LGHNA, CDR2 YSLEER. Trimming shortened V by 0 bases and J by 2 bases, and 14 bases separated the two germline ends. The CDR3 is 16 residues long. In DNA, the CDR3 is TGCGCCAGCAGCCAAGATCACAGGGCCGCCACCTACGAGCAGTACTTC. Protein sequence: CASSQDHRAATYEQYF.

Here the CDR3 DNA reads TGTGCCAGTAGTGACTCACAGGTTAATCAGCCCCAGCATTTT. It translates to CASSDSQVNQPQHF. The V gene is TRBV19, the J gene TRBJ1-5; tentative D call: TRBD1 (5 bases). The CDR3 spans 14 residues. CDR1 and CDR2 (germline): LNHDA, SQIVND (reference sequence). Between the trimmed V and J ends, which lost 5 bases and 4 bases, there was a span of 12 bases.

This clone was seen more than once but under ten times. This rearrangement joins TRBV27 to TRBJ1-3, with 10 nucleotides matching TRBD1. The junction had 14 bases not matched to a gene; V was cut back by 5 bases and J by 1 base. The CDR3 is 19 residues long. In germline, CDR1 is MNHEY, CDR2 SMNVEV (reference sequence). CDR3 coding DNA: TGTGCCAGCAGTGTACCCTCCAGACAGGGGGCGACTTCTGGAAACACCATATATTTT. Protein sequence: CASSVPSRQGATSGNTIYF.

The chain couples TRBV9 to TRBJ2-1; the D is unclear. CDR3 length: 14 amino acids. Germline V CDR1 and CDR2: SGDLS, YYNGEE. The V gene lost 5 bases and the J gene lost 7 bases, with 16 bases spanning the gap. CDR3 nucleotides: TGTGCCAGCAGTCAAACAGTAAATATTAATGAGCAGTTCTTC. This codes for CASSQTVNINEQFF.

This clone has just a few counts. V usage is TRBV6-2 or TRBV6-3 and J usage is TRBJ1-1; D call uncertain. With 0 bases removed from V and 3 bases from J, the gap between germline ends came to 14 bases. The germline CDR1 and CDR2 sequences are MNHEY and SVGEGT. The CDR3 runs to 16 residues. In DNA, the CDR3 is TGTGCCAGCAGTTACTCGCGACACAGACGGGACACTGAAGCTTTCTTT. Translated: CASSYSRHRRDTEAFF.

This chain uses TRBV6-5 with TRBJ1-1; a possible D gene is TRBD1 (5 bases). The CDR3 consists of 16 residues. V lost 1 base, J lost 1 base, and 13 bases lay in between. Germline loops: CDR1 MNHEY, CDR2 SVGAGI. The CDR3 sequence: CASSYWGLSPNTEAFF. The CDR3 bases are TGTGCCAGCAGTTACTGGGGCTTATCCCCGAACACTGAAGCTTTCTTT.

This chain connects TRBV4-1 to TRBJ1-2; D gene ambiguous. Germline loops: CDR1 MGHRA, CDR2 YSYEKL. V was pared by 3 bases and J by 5 bases, with 16 bases between. The CDR3 runs to 15 residues. The CDR3 reads CASSQKIREVYGYTF. The CDR3 bases are TGCGCCAGCAGCCAGAAAATACGGGAGGTGTATGGCTACACCTTC.

J is TRBJ2-7 and V is TRBV4-2; D unclear. CDR3 length: 14 amino acids. From germline, CDR1 is LGHNA and CDR2 YNFKEQ. Trimming took off 2 bases at V and 4 bases at J, with 12 bases between the two ends. The CDR3 region has the DNA TGTGCCAGCAGCCAAAGTGTTTTAGGTTACGAGCAGTACTTC. Protein: CASSQSVLGYEQYF.

J is TRBJ1-5 and V is TRBV5-4; 8 nucleotides agree with TRBD1. The CDR3 totals 15 residues. The V gene's germline CDR1 is SGHNT and CDR2 YYREEE (reference sequence). V lost 4 bases, J lost 4 bases, and 7 bases stayed unmatched. CDR3 nucleotide sequence: TGTGCCAGCAGCAATGGACAGGGCGTGAATCAGCCCCAGCATTTT. It is translated as CASSNGQGVNQPQHF.